The 21 T cell receptor beta chains reported below all come from one sample, sequenced in a study of blood T cell repertoires in COVID-19. TCRdb keeps only in-frame clones here, not all; method: immunoSEQ multiplex PCR. Altogether under 130,000 clones are present, about 85% being singletons, with the ten largest covering more than 4%. Sequencing was performed on peripheral blood. These receptors were collected from a man aged 50 to 59 with acute or convalescent COVID-19.

The rearrangement joins TRBV11-2 to TRBJ2-1; 7 bases match TRBD1. The CDR3 covers 14 residues. Unmatched junction bases numbered 3, after V lost 3 bases and J lost 4 bases. CDR1 and CDR2 (germline): SGHAT, FQNNGV. CDR3 sequence (DNA): TGTGCCAGCAGCTTCAGGGACAGTTACAATGAGCAGTTCTTC. Protein product: CASSFRDSYNEQFF.

CDR3 DNA sequence: TGTGCCAGCAGCTTAGGTCCAGGGCTTACGCAGCCCCAGCATTTT. Translated: CASSLGPGLTQPQHF. The chain carries TRBV7-2 and TRBJ1-5, with D maybe TRBD1 (5 bases). Trimming pared 1 base from V and 7 bases from J, leaving 14 bases between. The CDR3 extends over 15 amino acids. Germline V gene sequence: CDR1 SGHTA, CDR2 FQGNSA. Drawing the rest from reference TRBV7-2 and TRBJ1-5, the complete variable domain is GAGVSQSPSNKVTEKGKDVELRCDPISGHTALYWYRQSLGQGLEFLIYFQGNSAPDKSGLPSDRFSAERTGGSVSTLTIQRTQQEDSAVYLCASSLGPGLTQPQHFGDGTRLSIL.

This clone occurred many times. The chain employs TRBV12-5 and TRBJ2-1; TRBD2 aligns across 13 bases. The trim removed 3 bases at V and 12 bases at J, leaving 8 bases unmatched. CDR3 length equals 15 residues. Germline lookup yields CDR1 LGHNT and CDR2 FRNRAP. The CDR3 here is CASGLPTSGRDGQFF. Here the CDR3 DNA reads TGTGCTAGTGGTTTACCTACTAGCGGGAGGGATGGGCAGTTCTTC.

The rearrangement joins TRBV6-5 to TRBJ1-2; no clear D gene. Germline CDR1 is MNHEY and CDR2 is SVGAGI. The CDR3 runs to 15 residues. V was shortened by 2 bases and J by 8 bases, with 18 bases between the two germline ends. The CDR3 coding sequence is TGTGCCAGCAGTTACACTCGACAAGCCAGAAGGGGCTACACCTTC. Its translation: CASSYTRQARRGYTF.

The J gene is TRBJ2-3, the V gene TRBV13; TRBD2 aligns across 8 bases. There are 14 residues in the CDR3. The germline V gene has CDR1 PRHDT and CDR2 FYEKMQ (reference sequence). The V and J ends lost 4 bases and 4 bases, in that order; junction bases with no gene match: 4. The CDR3 region has the DNA TGTGCCAGCAGCTCCGGACTAGCTGCAGATACGCAGTATTTT. Amino acid sequence: CASSSGLAADTQYF.

The chain has TRBV18 and TRBJ1-2; D gene uncertain. CDR3 length equals 15 residues. The V and J ends lost 5 bases and 0 bases respectively, with 13 bases between them. Germline CDR1 reads KGHSH; CDR2 reads LQKENI. The CDR3 sequence: CASSDKAQTNYGYTF. CDR3 DNA sequence: TGTGCCAGCTCAGACAAGGCCCAGACTAACTATGGCTACACCTTC.

This chain joins TRBV27 and TRBJ1-1; 7 nucleotides agree with TRBD1. Germline V gene data show CDR1 as MNHEY and CDR2 as SMNVEV (reference sequence). The CDR3 covers 14 residues. V was pared by 8 bases and J by 5 bases, with 11 bases of the junction left unmatched. The CDR3 bases are TGTGCCAGCGGTCTAGAGGGGGCATTAACTGAAGCTTTCTTT. Encoded protein: CASGLEGALTEAFF.

The chain joins TRBV28 to TRBJ2-1, with TRBD2 identical over 7 bases. CDR1 and CDR2 (germline): MDHEN, SYDVKM. The V segment lost 7 bases and the J segment 4 bases; nucleotides outside the gene matches: 4. This CDR3 is built from 13 residues. This CDR3 is CASNGAGYNEQFF. The CDR3, as DNA: TGTGCCAGCAACGGAGCGGGATACAATGAGCAGTTCTTC.

This chain links TRBV6-1 with TRBJ1-1; D not certain. The V and J ends lost 3 bases and 0 bases respectively, with 14 bases between them. Germline CDR1 MNHNS, CDR2 SASEGT. The length of the CDR3 is 16 residues. The DNA for the CDR3 is TGTGCCAGCAGTGAGCGTCAGCCAACTATGAACACTGAAGCTTTCTTT. Translating it yields CASSERQPTMNTEAFF.

The table lists this clone with a few counts. The gene calls are TRBV19 and TRBJ2-2; D call uncertain. Trimming left V 1 base short and J 0 bases short, with 6 bases between. CDR3 size: 15 residues. Germline V gene lookup returns CDR1 LNHDA and CDR2 SQIVND (reference sequence). The CDR3 DNA is TGTGCCAGTAGTATAGGCAGGCCGAACACCGGGGAGCTGTTTTTT. Translated: CASSIGRPNTGELFF.

V usage is TRBV27 and J usage is TRBJ2-6; D is perhaps TRBD1 (5 bases). The CDR3 extends over 14 amino acids. From germline, CDR1 is MNHEY and CDR2 SMNVEV (reference sequence). Trimming took off 5 bases at V and 2 bases at J, with 7 bases between the two ends. The CDR3 is CASSTTAGANVLTF. DNA for the CDR3: TGTGCCAGCAGTACGACAGCTGGGGCCAACGTCCTGACTTTC.

This sequence joins TRBV4-1 and TRBJ2-3; D is possibly TRBD2 (5 bases). The germline V gene encodes CDR1 MGHRA and CDR2 YSYEKL. The CDR3 runs to 17 residues. Trimming removed 0 bases at V and 2 bases at J, with 15 bases between. The CDR3 reads CASSQETGSLDTDTQYF. CDR3 DNA sequence: TGCGCCAGCAGCCAAGAGACGGGAAGCCTAGACACAGATACGCAGTATTTT.

This clone appeared a few times. J is TRBJ1-2 and V is TRBV18; 9 bases map to TRBD1. The CDR3 length is 14 residues. CDR1 is KGHSH and CDR2 is LQKENI in the germline V gene. The V gene end was trimmed by 4 bases and the J gene end by 8 bases; junction bases not matched to a gene: 8. The CDR3: CASSRGQGKDGYTF. The CDR3 DNA is TGTGCCAGCTCACGCGGACAGGGGAAAGACGGCTACACCTTC.

V and J are TRBV28 and TRBJ2-2; D remains unclear. The CDR3 contains 16 residues. V lost 3 bases and J lost 2, with 13 bases in between. Germline V gives CDR1 MDHEN, CDR2 SYDVKM. DNA for the CDR3: TGTGCCAGCAGTTTCGGTGCACAGCTAAACACCGGGGAGCTGTTTTTT. Protein: CASSFGAQLNTGELFF.

V is TRBV19 and J is TRBJ2-1; TRBD1 matches at 11 bases. This CDR3 region has 15 residues. With V trimmed by 2 bases and J by 7 bases, 4 bases remained unmatched. From germline, CDR1 is LNHDA and CDR2 SQIVND (reference sequence). The CDR3 sequence is CASSIMDRGLNEQFF. The CDR3 coding sequence is TGTGCCAGTAGTATAATGGACAGGGGGCTTAATGAGCAGTTCTTC.

The chain links TRBV4-2 to TRBJ2-1, with TRBD2 matching over 7 bases. From germline, CDR1 is LGHNA and CDR2 YNFKEQ. This CDR3 has 17 residues. V was clipped by 1 base and J by 9 bases; unmatched bases: 15. CDR3 region: CASSQVSGLGSWIEQFF. Here the CDR3 DNA reads TGTGCCAGCAGCCAAGTCTCTGGACTAGGGTCTTGGATTGAGCAGTTCTTC.

This clone was counted once. The rearrangement links TRBV10-1 to TRBJ2-5; D not certain. The CDR3 spans 13 residues. Germline V gene lookup returns CDR1 WNHNN and CDR2 SYGVQD (reference sequence). Trimming removed 0 bases at V and 5 bases at J, with 7 bases between. The CDR3 reads CASSESLGETQYF. In DNA, the CDR3 is TGCGCCAGCAGTGAGTCCCTTGGCGAGACCCAGTACTTC.

For this clone: One end of the junction does not line up with germline, which may come from a read error. The chain is built from TRBV7-7 and TRBJ2-1, with 15 bases matching TRBD2. Germline V gives CDR1 SSHAT, CDR2 FNYEAQ (reference sequence). The length of the CDR3 is 16 residues. The CDR3: CASSLEPGTSGRQQFF. The CDR3 DNA reads as TGTGCTAGCAGCTTAGAACCAGGGACTAGCGGGAGGCAGCAGTTCTTC.

The rearrangement links TRBV16 to TRBJ1-5; D is unclear. The germline gives CDR1 KGHSY, CDR2 FQNENV. The V gene lost 1 base and the J gene lost 0 bases, with 10 bases spanning the gap. This CDR3 region has 16 residues. CDR3 loop: CASSQFVEASNQPQHF. The CDR3 DNA sequence: TGTGCCAGCAGCCAATTTGTGGAGGCTAGCAATCAGCCCCAGCATTTT. Full variable domain (rest looked up from reference TRBV16 and TRBJ1-5): GEEVAQTPKHLVRGEGQKAKLYCAPIKGHSYVFWYQQVLKNEFKFLISFQNENVFDETGMPKERFSAKCLPNSPCSLEIQATKLEDSAVYFCASSQFVEASNQPQHFGDGTRLSIL.

The chain employs TRBV6-5 and TRBJ1-4; 7 bases are a match to TRBD1. V shed 6 bases and J 4 bases; nucleotides not matched to a gene: 8. The CDR3 loop spans 15 amino acids. Germline-derived CDR1 and CDR2 are MNHEY and SVGAGI. CDR3 DNA sequence: TGTGCCAGCAGAGCAGGGGGAAGGCATAATGAAAAACTGTTTTTT. Protein product: CASRAGGRHNEKLFF.

The genes are TRBV5-1 and TRBJ1-5, with 10 bases matching TRBD1. CDR3 length: 14 residues. V trimming: 4 bases; J trimming: 6 bases; junction bases outside the gene matches: 4. Germline-derived CDR1 and CDR2 are SGHRS and YFSETQ. Written as DNA, the CDR3 is TGCGCCAGCAGCGAAGGGACAGGGGCTCAGCCCCAGCATTTT. Translated: CASSEGTGAQPQHF.